There are a few counts of the clone carrying this TCR beta chain. This record belongs to a study of cytomegalovirus exposure and HLA in healthy donors. The PCR employed 60 Vbeta primers together with 13 Jbeta primers. This table comes from immunoSEQ multiplex PCR, and its TCRdb copy is limited to in-frame clones, with some not included. Among 110,000 or so clones listed, 67% were seen once. The sequence came from a man between 18 and 29 years old in good health and CMV-seropositive. The specimen sequenced was PBMCs.

The CDR3 sequence: CASSESGGQGSQPQHF. Here the CDR3 DNA reads TGTGCCAGCAGTGAGAGCGGAGGACAGGGTAGTCAGCCCCAGCATTTT. The chain links TRBV6-4 to TRBJ1-5, with 8 bases fitting TRBD1. The length of the CDR3 is 16 residues. Trimming cost V 3 bases and J 6 bases; bases outside gene matches: 10. Germline V lookup: CDR1 MRHNA, CDR2 SNTAGT.